The clone carrying this T cell receptor (beta chain) was seen more than once but under ten times. This record belongs to a study of technical replicates of blood from several donors. The repertoire was sequenced with immunoSEQ multiplex PCR; TCRdb's copy has only in-frame clones and lacks some. The sample has tens of thousands of clones, 90% to 95% seen once. This CDR3 comprises 14 residues. Trimming took 5 bases from V and 10 from J; bases not matched to a gene: 10. Germline CDR1 SGHVS, CDR2 FQNEAQ. The specimen was PBMCs. This receptor was obtained from a human donor in good health. Some clones in this sample may be carry-over from other donors' samples. The chain has TRBV7-8 and TRBJ1-1; 10 bases map to TRBD1. The CDR3 sequence: CASSEDRGPLPAFF. In DNA, the CDR3 is TGTGCCAGCAGCGAAGACAGGGGGCCCTTACCAGCTTTCTTT.